The 30 T cell receptor beta chains given below trace back to one sample, sequenced in a study of graft-versus-host responses after intestinal transplantation. These receptors have no known antigen. Assay used: immunoSEQ multiplex PCR; TCRdb lists only in-frame clones, some missing. The sample has 90,000 to 100,000 clones, around nine tenths seen once. Sequences were derived from unstimulated CD8+ T cells sorted from spleen or lymph node cells, sampled before intestinal transplant. Source of these receptors: a human donor who received an intestinal transplant.

The chain has TRBV5-1 and TRBJ2-5, with 9 bases lining up with TRBD1. The junction had 5 bases not matched to a gene; V was cut back by 7 bases and J by 4 bases. This CDR3 contains 13 residues. Germline V gives CDR1 SGHRS, CDR2 YFSETQ. CDR3 coding DNA: TGCGCCAGCGCCGGGACAGGGAGAGAGACCCAGTACTTC. The encoded protein is CASAGTGRETQYF.

The V and J genes are TRBV4-1 and TRBJ1-4; possibly TRBD1 for D (6 bases). The germline V gene has CDR1 MGHRA and CDR2 YSYEKL. This CDR3 contains 18 residues. V gave up 4 bases and J gave up 1 base, with 19 bases separating them. DNA for the CDR3: TGCGCCAGCAGCCCCGGACAGTCCTCGGCGGGAACTAATGAAAAACTGTTTTTT. Protein: CASSPGQSSAGTNEKLFF.

The CDR3 is CASTETGRVEAFF. CDR3 sequence (DNA): TGTGCCAGCACCGAGACAGGCCGCGTTGAAGCTTTCTTT. The genes are TRBV28 and TRBJ1-1, with D possibly matching TRBD1 (6 bases). This CDR3 is 13 amino acids long. Germline loops: CDR1 MDHEN, CDR2 SYDVKM. Trimming cost V 7 bases and J 7 bases, with 16 bases left between them.

The chain couples TRBV9 to TRBJ2-3, with 8 positions matching TRBD2. V shed 4 bases and J 5 bases; nucleotides not matched to a gene: 12. The germline V gene encodes CDR1 SGDLS and CDR2 YYNGEE. This CDR3 spans 16 amino acids. CDR3 residues: CASSPYTSGWGDTQYF. DNA for the CDR3: TGTGCCAGCAGCCCTTATACTAGCGGATGGGGAGATACGCAGTATTTT.

As for this clone: Different DNA sequences within this sample yield the same CDR3. The chain couples TRBV7-8 to TRBJ2-7, with 7 bases fitting TRBD1. V was pared by 6 bases and J by 2 bases, with 4 bases of the junction left unmatched. The germline CDR1 and CDR2 sequences are SGHVS and FQNEAQ. This CDR3 has 13 amino acids. The CDR3 DNA sequence: TGTGCCAGCAGTCTCACAGGGGCCTACGAGCAGTACTTC. This codes for CASSLTGAYEQYF.

The J gene is TRBJ1-6, the V gene TRBV13, with 7 bases lining up with TRBD1. The CDR3 has 15 residues. Trimming removed 0 bases from V and 7 bases from J; junction bases left unmatched: 3. Germline CDR1 is PRHDT and CDR2 is FYEKMQ (reference sequence). The CDR3 sequence: CASSLGAGGNSPLHF. The CDR3 coding sequence is TGTGCCAGCAGCTTAGGGGCAGGGGGGAATTCACCCCTCCACTTT. Supplemented by reference TRBV13 and TRBJ1-6, the full variable domain reads AAGVIQSPRHLIKEKRETATLKCYPIPRHDTVYWYQQGPGQDPQFLISFYEKMQSDKGSIPDRFSAQQFSDYHSELNMSSLELGDSALYFCASSLGAGGNSPLHFGNGTRLTVT.

V gene TRBV28 combines with J gene TRBJ1-5; the match to TRBD1 covers 8 bases. The V segment lost 3 bases and the J segment 6 bases; nucleotides outside the gene matches: 10. The germline V gene encodes CDR1 MDHEN and CDR2 SYDVKM. The CDR3 totals 16 residues. This CDR3 is CASSFIGQGAFQPQHF. CDR3 DNA sequence: TGTGCCAGCAGTTTCATCGGGCAGGGGGCTTTTCAGCCCCAGCATTTT.

The chain combines TRBV19 with TRBJ2-1; weak D call: TRBD1 (6 bases). Between the trimmed V and J ends, which lost 7 bases and 2 bases, there was a span of 12 bases. The germline V gene has CDR1 LNHDA and CDR2 SQIVND (reference sequence). The CDR3 consists of 14 residues. In DNA form, the CDR3 reads TGTGCCAGTAAAAGCAGGGGTCCCTACAATGAGCAGTTCTTC. It translates to CASKSRGPYNEQFF.

The chain combines TRBV13 with TRBJ2-7, with D possibly TRBD1 on 5 matching bases. Germline V gives CDR1 PRHDT, CDR2 FYEKMQ (reference sequence). V gave up 0 bases and J gave up 2 bases, with 11 bases separating them. This CDR3 region has 15 residues. This CDR3 reads CASSLGGKGAYEQYF. CDR3 in DNA: TGTGCCAGCAGCTTAGGAGGGAAAGGGGCCTACGAGCAGTACTTC.

The chain carries TRBV19 and TRBJ2-2; TRBD2 agrees at 8 bases. V lost 3 bases to trimming and J lost 3 bases; unmatched junction nucleotides: 3. Germline V lookup: CDR1 LNHDA, CDR2 SQIVND (reference sequence). CDR3 size: 15 residues. CDR3 in DNA: TGTGCCAGTAGTATCACTAGCGGCTACACCGGGGAGCTGTTTTTT. Translated, it gives CASSITSGYTGELFF.

V gene TRBV6-5 combines with J gene TRBJ2-7; TRBD2 matches 8 bases. This CDR3 has 14 residues. Trimming removed 6 bases from V and 0 bases from J; junction bases left unmatched: 4. Germline CDR1 reads MNHEY; CDR2 reads SVGAGI. The DNA of the CDR3 is TGTGCCAGCAGCTTCGGGACTAGCTCCTACGAGCAGTACTTC. Translated, it gives CASSFGTSSYEQYF.

The chain carries TRBV15 and TRBJ2-7, with D tentatively TRBD1 (7 bases). There are 15 residues in the CDR3. Germline values: CDR1 LNHNV, CDR2 YYDKDF (reference sequence). Trimming pared 3 bases from V and 0 bases from J, leaving 12 bases between. In DNA form, the CDR3 reads TGTGCCACCAGCAGGGCAGGGGGACTCTCCTACGAGCAGTACTTC. Protein product: CATSRAGGLSYEQYF.

V and J are TRBV27 and TRBJ2-3, with a tentative D call TRBD1 (6 bases). CDR3 length: 21 residues. In germline, CDR1 is MNHEY, CDR2 SMNVEV (reference sequence). V was trimmed by 0 bases and J by 1 base, leaving 26 bases between them. The CDR3 spells CASSLSGWVGDMAVGTDTQYF. The CDR3 DNA is TGTGCCAGCAGTTTATCCGGCTGGGTGGGGGACATGGCGGTAGGCACAGATACGCAGTATTTT.

The chain combines TRBV10-3 with TRBJ1-5; D call uncertain. This CDR3 is built from 14 residues. Trimming left V 3 bases short and J 3 bases short, with 9 bases between. Germline V lookup: CDR1 ENHRY, CDR2 SYGVKD. The CDR3 region is CAISDSPYNQPQHF. The CDR3 DNA reads as TGTGCCATCAGTGATTCCCCGTACAATCAGCCCCAGCATTTT.

The V call is TRBV19, the J call TRBJ1-6; a weak D match, TRBD1 (6 bases). Germline V gene data show CDR1 as LNHDA and CDR2 as SQIVND (reference sequence). Trimming pared 7 bases from V and 2 bases from J, leaving 15 bases between. The CDR3 loop spans 16 amino acids. The CDR3 DNA is TGTGCCAGTACTGGTGATCGGACAGCCTATAATTCACCCCTCCACTTT. Protein: CASTGDRTAYNSPLHF.

The rearrangement uses TRBV19 and TRBJ1-1, with D unclear. Looked up from germline, CDR1 is LNHDA and CDR2 is SQIVND (reference sequence). The V end lost 3 bases, the J end lost 5 bases, and 7 bases lay between the germline ends. This CDR3 is 12 amino acids long. This chain's CDR3 is CASSIGMTEAFF. The CDR3, as DNA: TGTGCCAGTAGTATCGGGATGACTGAAGCTTTCTTT.

The chain links TRBV30 to TRBJ2-7; D unclear. The germline V gene has CDR1 GTSNPN and CDR2 SVGIG (reference sequence). V was cut by 1 base and J by 3 bases, with 4 bases left in between. This CDR3 spans 11 amino acids. This chain's CDR3 is CAWSASYEQYF. CDR3 bases: TGTGCCTGGAGTGCCAGCTACGAGCAGTACTTC.

The table lists this clone with a few counts. V and J are TRBV5-6 and TRBJ2-7; D gene unclear. The CDR3 has 13 residues. The V end was cut by 0 bases, the J end by 1 base, with 5 bases between. Germline CDR1 and CDR2: SGHDT and YYEEEE. The CDR3 region has the DNA TGTGCCAGCAGCTTGGTTTCTTCCTACGAGCAGTACTTC. It encodes CASSLVSSYEQYF.

The chain employs TRBV27 and TRBJ2-7; tentative D call: TRBD2 (5 bases). Trimming removed 5 bases from V and 1 base from J, with 15 bases in between. Germline CDR1 is MNHEY and CDR2 is SMNVEV (reference sequence). CDR3 size: 15 residues. CDR3 DNA sequence: TGTGCCAGCAGTCCAGACCGGGAATTTTCCTACGAGCAGTACTTC. It encodes CASSPDREFSYEQYF.

This clone was seen a single time. The chain is built from TRBV27 and TRBJ1-5, with 7 bases that match TRBD1. CDR1 is MNHEY and CDR2 is SMNVEV in the germline V gene (reference sequence). The CDR3 consists of 17 residues. V was clipped by 8 bases and J by 2 bases; unmatched bases: 15. The CDR3 here is CASRGQGVSDGNQPQHF. The CDR3 DNA follows: TGTGCCAGCCGGGGGCAGGGGGTATCGGACGGCAATCAGCCCCAGCATTTT.

The V call is TRBV19, the J call TRBJ2-1, with TRBD2 identical over 8 bases. The CDR3 has 15 amino acids. Germline CDR1 is LNHDA and CDR2 is SQIVND (reference sequence). V gave up 2 bases and J gave up 0 bases; unmatched junction bases: 0. The CDR3 region is CASSISGGSYNEQFF. The CDR3 region has the DNA TGTGCCAGTAGTATAAGCGGGGGCTCCTACAATGAGCAGTTCTTC. Full variable domain (remainder filled in from reference TRBV19 and TRBJ2-1): DGGITQSPKYLFRKEGQNVTLSCEQNLNHDAMYWYRQDPGQGLRLIYYSQIVNDFQKGDIAEGYSVSREKKESFPLTVTSAQKNPTAFYLCASSISGGSYNEQFFGPGTRLTVL.

To note about this clone: The same CDR3 is also encoded by other DNA sequences in this sample. The V and J genes are TRBV5-1 and TRBJ2-7, with a weak D call TRBD1 (5 bases). Per germline, CDR1 SGHRS and CDR2 YFSETQ. V was pared by 0 bases and J by 2 bases, with 9 bases between. This CDR3 comprises 14 residues. The DNA of the CDR3 is TGCGCCAGCAGCTTGGGAACAGGCGCCTACGAGCAGTACTTC. Amino acid sequence: CASSLGTGAYEQYF.

The chain carries TRBV6-1 and TRBJ2-7; 11 bases are a match to TRBD2. Germline V CDR1 and CDR2: MNHNS, SASEGT. The CDR3 has 15 amino acids. The V segment lost 3 bases and the J segment 4 bases; nucleotides outside the gene matches: 5. CDR3 loop: CASSDEPSGGYEQYF. For the CDR3, the DNA is TGTGCCAGCAGTGATGAGCCTAGCGGGGGGTACGAGCAGTACTTC.

The genes are TRBV6-5 and TRBJ1-6, with 7 bases that match TRBD1. Germline V lookup: CDR1 MNHEY, CDR2 SVGAGI. V trimming: 6 bases; J trimming: 7 bases; junction bases outside the gene matches: 9. This CDR3 is 15 amino acids long. DNA of the CDR3: TGTGCCAGCAGGGGGTACAGGGGTCAAAATTCACCCCTCCACTTT. Protein: CASRGYRGQNSPLHF.

The J gene is TRBJ1-2, the V gene TRBV27; D remains unclear. Germline lookup yields CDR1 MNHEY and CDR2 SMNVEV (reference sequence). The CDR3 runs to 13 residues. The V and J ends lost 2 bases and 7 bases respectively, with 11 bases between them. In DNA, the CDR3 is TGTGCCAGCAGTTTAGGGCGACGGTCTGGCTACACCTTC. Encoded protein: CASSLGRRSGYTF.

The J gene is TRBJ2-7, the V gene TRBV6-1, with 12 nucleotides matching TRBD1. After removal of 6 bases from V and 6 bases from J, the junction contained 9 bases not matched to a gene. The CDR3 runs to 15 residues. Germline CDR1 is MNHNS and CDR2 is SASEGT. The CDR3 DNA follows: TGTGCCAGCAGCCCCGAAGGGACAGGGGGCCTCGAGCAGTACTTC. Encoded protein: CASSPEGTGGLEQYF.

The chain joins TRBV6-6 to TRBJ2-7; 10 positions agree with TRBD1. Germline CDR1 is MNHNY and CDR2 is SVGAGI (reference sequence). Trimming took 6 bases from V and 4 from J; bases not matched to a gene: 3. CDR3 length: 13 residues. The chain's CDR3 is CASSPDRGYEQYF. The CDR3 bases are TGTGCCAGCAGCCCGGACAGGGGGTACGAGCAGTACTTC.

This clone occurred once. The chain has TRBV4-3 and TRBJ1-1, with 7 bases lining up with TRBD1. The CDR3 is 19 amino acids. Losses at the gene ends were 0 bases for V and 1 base for J; bases not matched to a gene: 14. Germline lookup yields CDR1 LGHNA and CDR2 YSLEER. The CDR3 region is CASSQDISEGGPWNTEAFF. DNA for the CDR3: TGCGCCAGCAGCCAAGATATATCTGAAGGGGGCCCGTGGAACACTGAAGCTTTCTTT.

The table lists this clone with a count of one. This chain links TRBV4-1 with TRBJ2-7; 8 bases match TRBD2. V was clipped by 4 bases and J by 4 bases; unmatched bases: 9. Per the germline V gene, CDR1 is MGHRA and CDR2 is YSYEKL. The CDR3 is made up of 15 amino acids. The CDR3 DNA sequence: TGCGCCAGCAGCCTCACTAGCGGTCTCTCTTACGAGCAGTACTTC. Translation gives CASSLTSGLSYEQYF.

V gene TRBV19 combines with J gene TRBJ1-1; no firm D call. This CDR3 is 15 amino acids long. V was cut by 0 bases and J by 4 bases, with 12 bases left in between. Germline V gene data show CDR1 as LNHDA and CDR2 as SQIVND (reference sequence). The CDR3 DNA reads TGTGCCAGTAGTATAGATGCCGAACTTTCCACTGAAGCTTTCTTT. Protein product: CASSIDAELSTEAFF.